This TCR beta chain was captured in a study of beta chain features in type 1 diabetes. The length of the CDR3 is 17 residues. V was cut by 1 base and J by 8 bases, with 21 bases left in between. CDR1 and CDR2 from the germline V gene are SGHAT and FQNNGV. The sample holds a few counts of this clone. cDNA synthesis used the whole RNA isolate, giving expressed TCRB sequences. The method was immunoSEQ multiplex PCR; TCRdb's version includes in-frame clones alone and lacks a portion of them. The table has around 310,000 clones, roughly 11% seen once; the top ten hold over 0.015%. This TCR was sampled from a woman aged 25 to 45 in good health. The sequencing sample was made of naive CD4+ T cells from blood. V is TRBV11-2 and J is TRBJ2-1; possible D gene TRBD1, 6 bases. As DNA, the CDR3 is TGTGCCAGCAGCTTAGGTCGGACAGCCCCAGCGAGGGATGAGCAGTTCTTC. It encodes CASSLGRTAPARDEQFF.